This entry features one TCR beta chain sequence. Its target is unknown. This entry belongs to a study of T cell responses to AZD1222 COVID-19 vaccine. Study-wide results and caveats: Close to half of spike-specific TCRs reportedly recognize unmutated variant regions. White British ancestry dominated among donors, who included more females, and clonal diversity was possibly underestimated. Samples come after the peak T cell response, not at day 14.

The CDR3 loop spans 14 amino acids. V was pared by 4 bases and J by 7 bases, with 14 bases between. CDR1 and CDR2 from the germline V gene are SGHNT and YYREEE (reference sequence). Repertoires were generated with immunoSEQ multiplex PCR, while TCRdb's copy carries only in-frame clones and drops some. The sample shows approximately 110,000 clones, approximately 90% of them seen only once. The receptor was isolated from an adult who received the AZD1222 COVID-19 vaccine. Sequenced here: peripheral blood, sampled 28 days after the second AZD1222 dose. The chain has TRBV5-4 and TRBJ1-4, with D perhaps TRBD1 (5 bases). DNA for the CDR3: TGTGCCAGCAGCCAAGACAGCTATACTGAAAAACTGTTTTTT. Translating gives CASSQDSYTEKLFF.